In its sample, the clone carrying this T cell receptor beta chain was seen a few times. Its antigen remains unidentified. This entry belongs to a study of CD8 T cells in ankylosing spondylitis. Findings and limits, study-wide: There were earlier reports of some motif variants in reactive arthritis synovial fluid and blood. A TCR beta motif of eight or nine highly homologous variants seemed to mark ankylosing spondylitis blood.

Quantitative molecular-barcoded 5'-RACE generated the TCR beta libraries. One entry per CDR3 protein results from TCRdb running MiXCR on the 5' RACE reads. The repertoire holds some 800,000 distinct CDR3 sequences, with over 9.5% as singletons. This TCR came from a male donor with ankylosing spondylitis. Material for sequencing was blood, either unsorted or a sorted T cell fraction (not recorded which).

DNA of the CDR3: TGTGCCAGCCGCCGGCTAGCGGGAGGGAACACCGGGGAGCTGTTTTTT. Translating gives CASRRLAGGNTGELFF. The rearrangement joins TRBV6-1 to TRBJ2-2; 11 bases fit TRBD2. The ends lost 8 bases at V and 1 base at J; junction bases unmatched: 6. Germline assignment: CDR1 MNHNS and CDR2 SASEGT. The CDR3 length is 16 residues.